This T cell receptor (beta chain) came from a study of PD-L1 blockade in urothelial cancer (dated by TCRdb to the late 2010s). With regard to the full study: Every patient began therapy at some point between 2014 and 2015 and was given atezolizumab 1,200 mg intravenously every 3 weeks. Pretreatment tumor samples and matched peripheral blood, collected serially before and after atezolizumab treatment, underwent TCR sequencing. Pretreatment blood TCR-seq was available for about 30 patients, at least one posttreatment blood collection was obtained for around 25 patients, and tumor TCR-seq was available for around 25 patients. The study, an exploratory multi-omic analysis, examined somatic, immune and clinical correlates of response to PD-L1 blockade with atezolizumab in urothelial cancer. Twenty-five of 29 patients were males with bladder-origin urothelial cancer, and about 65% of the roughly 29 reported a prior smoking history. Blood samples yielded a median of roughly 150,000 T cells and 65,000 to 95,000 unique TCRs, with median clonality roughly 0.084. Progression-free survival longer than 6 months counted as durable clinical benefit, and TCR features were additionally tested against both progression-free and overall survival. An ECOG performance status of 0 or 1 was recorded for the patients, and 0 to 3 prior chemotherapy regimens had been received by the patients. Whole exome sequencing and RNA sequencing of pretreatment tumors were performed alongside TCR sequencing in the same patients. Some ten patients reached durable clinical benefit, while fewer than 25 patients did not. Blood samples were analyzed at 3 weeks after treatment start (second dose) and at 6 weeks after treatment start. What the work shows at the level of the full study, not this receptor alone: Among patients with durable benefit, tumor-associated TCR clones showed greater expansion in peripheral blood 3 weeks after treatment started (n ≈ 23, p = 0.022). Improved progression-free and overall survival was found to be associated with pretreatment peripheral blood TCR clonality below the median. Because the sample size was small (n of about 29) and many exploratory analyses were performed, the results are intended to be hypothesis-generating.

The time point label of this sample denotes: pretreatment peripheral blood. A cohort of 25 to 30 patients with locally advanced or metastatic urothelial carcinoma, treated at Memorial Sloan Kettering on a trial protocol, was included. Peripheral blood mononuclear cells were collected from each patient pretreatment and during treatment, giving between 1 and 8 total time points per patient. The Qiagen DNeasy Blood extraction kit was used to purify genomic DNA from total PBMCs and tumor samples. PBMCs were collected pretreatment and during treatment and were isolated and stored as previously described. The germline V gene (reference sequence) sets CDR1 to LNHDA and CDR2 to SQIVND. Trimming removed 4 bases from V and 1 base from J, leaving 11 bases between the germline ends. The CDR3 goes from the cysteine to the phenylalanine over 15 residues. Only CDR3 DNA is held: 45 bases, read in frame from base 1.

Synthetic TCR analog templates were spiked into each PCR to estimate absolute template abundance from read counts. Using the immunoSEQ assay, TCRbeta CDR3 regions were amplified from genomic DNA with bias-controlled V and J gene primers. Sequencing of rearranged TCRbeta segments was performed at approximately 20X coverage. Turning to the authors' computational methods: Sequencing errors were corrected by clustering and CDR3s were annotated against IMGT to assign V, D and J genes. Out-of-frame and stop-codon sequences were excluded, and only productive TCRbeta rearrangements were used in downstream analyses. Clonality was computed as one minus Shannon entropy normalized by the log of the number of unique productive sequences. Fisher's exact test with Benjamini-Hochberg correction, at a threshold of adjusted p below 0.01, was used to find clones that differed between time points or between blood and tumor. This is the immuneACCESS table as TCRdb keeps it, with only in-frame sequences that have V and J called. A part of the clones is gone; compared with another copy, unresolved V genes explain less than half, and the rest is unexplained. The DNA gave D and trimming, while V, J and clone size come from that table. The sample table records more than 50,000 clones; roughly 79% of these occur just once. 3% to 4% of the sample belongs to the ten largest clones.

In the case of this clone: Its recognized antigen is unknown. No per-base quality is available; no much larger clone lies one base away.

This specimen was PBMCs, taken around atezolizumab (anti-PD-L1) treatment. The clonotype originates from a man between 65 and 85 years old with urothelial cancer. The rearrangement joined TRBV19 to TRBJ1-5, with the D gene uncertain. The CDR3 protein sequence reads: CASSTPPFSNQPQHF. The sequenced DNA is TGTGCCAGTAGTACCCCCCCCTTCAGCAATCAGCCCCAGCATTTT.